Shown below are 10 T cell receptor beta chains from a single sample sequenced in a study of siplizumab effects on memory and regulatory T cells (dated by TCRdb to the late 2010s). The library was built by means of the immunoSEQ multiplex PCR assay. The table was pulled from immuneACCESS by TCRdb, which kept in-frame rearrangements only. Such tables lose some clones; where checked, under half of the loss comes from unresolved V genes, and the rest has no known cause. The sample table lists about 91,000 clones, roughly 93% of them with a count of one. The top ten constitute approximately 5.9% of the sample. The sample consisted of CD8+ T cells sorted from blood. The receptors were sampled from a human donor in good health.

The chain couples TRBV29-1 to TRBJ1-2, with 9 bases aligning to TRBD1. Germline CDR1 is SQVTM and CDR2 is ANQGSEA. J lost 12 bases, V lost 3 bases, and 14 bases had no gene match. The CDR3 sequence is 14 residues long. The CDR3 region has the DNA TGCAGCGTTGACGCAGAACTTACAGGGGGCTTGGACACCTTC. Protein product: CSVDAELTGGLDTF.

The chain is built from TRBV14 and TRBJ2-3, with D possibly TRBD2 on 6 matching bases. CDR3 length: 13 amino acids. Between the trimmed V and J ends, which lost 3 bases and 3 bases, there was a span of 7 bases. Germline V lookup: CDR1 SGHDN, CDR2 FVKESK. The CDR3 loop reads CASSQGLTDTQYF. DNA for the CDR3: TGTGCCAGCAGCCAGGGACTTACAGATACGCAGTATTTT.

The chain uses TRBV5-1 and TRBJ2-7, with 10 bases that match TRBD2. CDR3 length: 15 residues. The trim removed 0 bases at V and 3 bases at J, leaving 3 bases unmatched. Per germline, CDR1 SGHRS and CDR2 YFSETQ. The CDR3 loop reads CASSLASGGLYEQYF. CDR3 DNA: TGCGCCAGCAGCTTGGCTAGCGGGGGCCTCTACGAGCAGTACTTC.

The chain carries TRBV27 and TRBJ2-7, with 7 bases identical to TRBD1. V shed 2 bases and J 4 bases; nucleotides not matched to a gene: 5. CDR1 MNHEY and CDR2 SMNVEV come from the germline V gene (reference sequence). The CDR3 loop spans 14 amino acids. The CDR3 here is CASSLETGNYEQYF. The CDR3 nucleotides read TGTGCCAGCAGTTTAGAGACAGGGAATTACGAGCAGTACTTC.

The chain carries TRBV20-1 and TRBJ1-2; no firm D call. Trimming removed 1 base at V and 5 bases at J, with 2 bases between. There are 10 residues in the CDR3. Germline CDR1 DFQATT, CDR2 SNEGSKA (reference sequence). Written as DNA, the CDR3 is TGCAGTGCTAGAGTATATGGCTACACCTTC. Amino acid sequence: CSARVYGYTF.

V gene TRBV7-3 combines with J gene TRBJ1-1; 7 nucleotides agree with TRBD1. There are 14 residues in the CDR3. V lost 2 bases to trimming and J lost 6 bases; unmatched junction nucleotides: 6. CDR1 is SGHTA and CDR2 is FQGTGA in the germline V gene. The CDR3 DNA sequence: TGTGCCAGCAGCTTAGAAAGGGGGCAGGCTGAAGCTTTCTTT. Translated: CASSLERGQAEAFF.

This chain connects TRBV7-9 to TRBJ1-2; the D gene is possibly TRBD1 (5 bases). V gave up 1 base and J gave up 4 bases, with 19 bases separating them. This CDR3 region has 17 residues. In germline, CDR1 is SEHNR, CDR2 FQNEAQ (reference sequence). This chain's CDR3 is CASSLGGRTANFYGYTF. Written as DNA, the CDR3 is TGTGCCAGCAGCTTAGGGGGCAGGACCGCAAACTTCTATGGCTACACCTTC.

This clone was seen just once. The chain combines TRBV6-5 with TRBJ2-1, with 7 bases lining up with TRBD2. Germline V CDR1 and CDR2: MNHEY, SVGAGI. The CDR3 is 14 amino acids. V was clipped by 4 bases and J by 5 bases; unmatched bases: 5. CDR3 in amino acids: CASSFLADDNEQFF. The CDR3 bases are TGTGCCAGCAGTTTCCTAGCGGATGACAATGAGCAGTTCTTC.

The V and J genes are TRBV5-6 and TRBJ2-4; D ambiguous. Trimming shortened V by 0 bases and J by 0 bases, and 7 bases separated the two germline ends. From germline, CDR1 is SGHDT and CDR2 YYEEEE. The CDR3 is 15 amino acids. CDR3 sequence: CASSLGLLAKNIQYF. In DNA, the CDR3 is TGTGCCAGCAGCTTGGGCCTTCTAGCCAAAAACATTCAGTACTTC.

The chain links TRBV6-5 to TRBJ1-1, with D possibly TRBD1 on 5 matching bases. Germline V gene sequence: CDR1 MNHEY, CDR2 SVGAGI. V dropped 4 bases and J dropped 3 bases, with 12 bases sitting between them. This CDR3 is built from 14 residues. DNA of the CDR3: TGTGCCAGCAGTTTGCCAGGGCCTTACACTGAAGCTTTCTTT. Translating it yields CASSLPGPYTEAFF.